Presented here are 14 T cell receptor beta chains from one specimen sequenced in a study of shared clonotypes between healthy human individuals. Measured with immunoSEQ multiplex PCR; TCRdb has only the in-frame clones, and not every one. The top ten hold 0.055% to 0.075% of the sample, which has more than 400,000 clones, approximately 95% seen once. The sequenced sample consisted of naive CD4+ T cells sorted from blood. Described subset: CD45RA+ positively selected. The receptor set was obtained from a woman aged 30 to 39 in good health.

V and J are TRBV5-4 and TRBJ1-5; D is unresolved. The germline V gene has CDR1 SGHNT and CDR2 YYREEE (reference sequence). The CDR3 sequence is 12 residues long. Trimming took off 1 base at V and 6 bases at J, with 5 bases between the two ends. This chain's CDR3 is CASSLWGQPQHF. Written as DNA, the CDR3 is TGTGCCAGCAGCTTGTGGGGTCAGCCCCAGCATTTT.

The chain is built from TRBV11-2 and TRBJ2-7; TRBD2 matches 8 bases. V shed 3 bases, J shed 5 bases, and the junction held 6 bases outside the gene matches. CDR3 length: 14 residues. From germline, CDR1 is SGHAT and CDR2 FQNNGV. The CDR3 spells CASSFTGGPHEQYF. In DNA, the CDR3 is TGTGCCAGCAGCTTCACGGGAGGGCCCCACGAGCAGTACTTC.

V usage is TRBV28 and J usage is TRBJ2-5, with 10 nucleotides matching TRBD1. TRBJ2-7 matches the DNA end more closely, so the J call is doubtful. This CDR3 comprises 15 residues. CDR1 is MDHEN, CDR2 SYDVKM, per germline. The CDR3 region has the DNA TGTGCCAGCAGCTCGCCGGGACAGGGGTCCTACGAGCAGTACTTC. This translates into CASSSPGQGSYEQYF.

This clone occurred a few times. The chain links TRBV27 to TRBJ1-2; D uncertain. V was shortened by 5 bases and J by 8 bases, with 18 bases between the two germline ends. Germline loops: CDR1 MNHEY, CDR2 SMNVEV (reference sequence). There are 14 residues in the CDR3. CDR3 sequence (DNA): TGTGCCAGCAGTCCCTATCGGACTGGGCAAGGCTACACCTTC. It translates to CASSPYRTGQGYTF.

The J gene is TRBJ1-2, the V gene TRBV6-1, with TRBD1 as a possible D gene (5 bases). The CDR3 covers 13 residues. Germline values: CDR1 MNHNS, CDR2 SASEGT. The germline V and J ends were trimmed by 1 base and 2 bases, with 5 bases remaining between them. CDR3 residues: CASSEGGNYGYTF. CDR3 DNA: TGTGCCAGCAGTGAAGGGGGCAACTATGGCTACACCTTC.

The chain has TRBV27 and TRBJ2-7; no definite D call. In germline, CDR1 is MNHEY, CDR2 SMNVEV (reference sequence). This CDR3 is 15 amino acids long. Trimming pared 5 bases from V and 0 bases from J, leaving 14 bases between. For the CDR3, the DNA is TGTGCCAGCAGTCCCCTTCTTATGAACTCCTACGAGCAGTACTTC. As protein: CASSPLLMNSYEQYF.

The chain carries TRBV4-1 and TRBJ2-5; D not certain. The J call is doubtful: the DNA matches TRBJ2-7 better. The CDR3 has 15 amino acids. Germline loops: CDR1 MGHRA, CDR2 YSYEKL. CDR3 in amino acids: CASSQAPSGPYEQYF. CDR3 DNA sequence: TGCGCCAGCAGCCAAGCCCCCTCCGGGCCCTACGAGCAGTACTTC.

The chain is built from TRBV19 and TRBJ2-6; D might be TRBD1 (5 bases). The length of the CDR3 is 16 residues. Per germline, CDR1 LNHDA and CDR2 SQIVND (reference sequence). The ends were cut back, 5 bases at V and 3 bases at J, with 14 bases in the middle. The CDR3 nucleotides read TGTGCCAGTAGTGCCCAGCAGGGTTTTGGGGCCAACGTCCTGACTTTC. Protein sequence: CASSAQQGFGANVLTF.

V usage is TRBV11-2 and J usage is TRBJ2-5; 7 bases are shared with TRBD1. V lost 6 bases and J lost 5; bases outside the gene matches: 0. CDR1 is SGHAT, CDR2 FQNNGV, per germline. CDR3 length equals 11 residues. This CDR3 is CASRQGETQYF. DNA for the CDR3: TGTGCCAGCAGACAGGGGGAGACCCAGTACTTC.

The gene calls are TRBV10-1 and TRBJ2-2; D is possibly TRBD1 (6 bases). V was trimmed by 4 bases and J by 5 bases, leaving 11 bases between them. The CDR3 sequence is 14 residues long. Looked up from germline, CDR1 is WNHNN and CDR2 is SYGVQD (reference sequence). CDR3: CASSVGGSTGELFF. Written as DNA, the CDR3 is TGCGCCAGCAGTGTAGGGGGAAGTACCGGGGAGCTGTTTTTT.

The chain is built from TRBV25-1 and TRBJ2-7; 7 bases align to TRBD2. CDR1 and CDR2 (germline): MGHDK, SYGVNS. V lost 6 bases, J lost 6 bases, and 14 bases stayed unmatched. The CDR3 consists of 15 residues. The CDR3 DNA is TGTGCCAGCAGCCCCGGGGAGGGAAGGGTGGGCGAGCAGTACTTC. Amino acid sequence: CASSPGEGRVGEQYF.

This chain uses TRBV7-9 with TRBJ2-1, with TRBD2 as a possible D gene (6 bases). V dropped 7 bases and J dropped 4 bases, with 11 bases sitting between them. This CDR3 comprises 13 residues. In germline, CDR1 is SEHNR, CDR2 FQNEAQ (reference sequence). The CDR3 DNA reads TGTGCCAGCAAGTCCCGGGAGTACAATGAGCAGTTCTTC. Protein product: CASKSREYNEQFF. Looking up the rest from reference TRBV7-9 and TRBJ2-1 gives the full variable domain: DTGVSQNPRHKITKRGQNVTFRCDPISEHNRLYWYRQTLGQGPEFLTYFQNEAQLEKSRLLSDRFSAERPKGSFSTLEIQRTEQGDSAMYLCASKSREYNEQFFGPGTRLTVL.

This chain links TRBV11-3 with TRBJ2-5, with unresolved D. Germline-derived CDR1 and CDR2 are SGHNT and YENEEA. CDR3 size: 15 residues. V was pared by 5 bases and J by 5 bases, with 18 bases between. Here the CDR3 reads CASSKTNRARETQYF. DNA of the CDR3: TGTGCCAGCAGCAAGACGAACCGGGCGAGGGAGACCCAGTACTTC.

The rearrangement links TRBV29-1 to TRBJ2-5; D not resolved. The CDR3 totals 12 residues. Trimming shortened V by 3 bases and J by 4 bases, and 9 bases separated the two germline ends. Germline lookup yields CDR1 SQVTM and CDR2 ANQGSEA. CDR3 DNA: TGCAGCGTTGATGTTGTGCGAGAGACCCAGTACTTC. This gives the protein CSVDVVRETQYF.